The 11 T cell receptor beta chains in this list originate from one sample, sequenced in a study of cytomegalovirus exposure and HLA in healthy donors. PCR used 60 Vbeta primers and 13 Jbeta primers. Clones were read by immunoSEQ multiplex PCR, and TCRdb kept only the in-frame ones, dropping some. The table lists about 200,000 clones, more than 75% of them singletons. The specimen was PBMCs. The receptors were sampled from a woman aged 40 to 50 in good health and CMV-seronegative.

The CDR3 spells CASSPELADNEQFF. The CDR3, as DNA: TGTGCCAGCAGCCCCGAACTAGCGGACAATGAGCAGTTCTTC. The J gene is TRBJ2-1, the V gene TRBV7-2; the match to TRBD2 covers 8 bases. The ends lost 5 bases at V and 5 bases at J; junction bases unmatched: 5. Germline CDR1 and CDR2: SGHTA and FQGNSA. This CDR3 is 14 amino acids long. Supplemented by reference TRBV7-2 and TRBJ2-1, the full variable domain reads GAGVSQSPSNKVTEKGKDVELRCDPISGHTALYWYRQSLGQGLEFLIYFQGNSAPDKSGLPSDRFSAERTGGSVSTLTIQRTQQEDSAVYLCASSPELADNEQFFGPGTRLTVL.

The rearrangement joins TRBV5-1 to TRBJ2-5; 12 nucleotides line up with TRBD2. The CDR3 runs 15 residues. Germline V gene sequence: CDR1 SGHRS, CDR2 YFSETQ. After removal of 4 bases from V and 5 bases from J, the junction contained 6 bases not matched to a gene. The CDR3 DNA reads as TGCGCCAGCAGCCCGGGACTAGCGGGTGGTGAGACCCAGTACTTC. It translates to CASSPGLAGGETQYF.

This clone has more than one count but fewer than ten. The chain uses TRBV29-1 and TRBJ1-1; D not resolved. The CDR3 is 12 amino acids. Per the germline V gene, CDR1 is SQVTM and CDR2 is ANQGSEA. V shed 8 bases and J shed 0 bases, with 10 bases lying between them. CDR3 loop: CSFNSMNTEAFF. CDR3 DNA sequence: TGCAGCTTCAACAGCATGAACACTGAAGCTTTCTTT.

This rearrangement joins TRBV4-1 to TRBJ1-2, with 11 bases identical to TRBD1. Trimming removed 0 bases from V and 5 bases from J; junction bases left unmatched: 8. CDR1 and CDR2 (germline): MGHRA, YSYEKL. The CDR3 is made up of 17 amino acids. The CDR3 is CASSQEFGTGGSYGYTF. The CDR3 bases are TGCGCCAGCAGCCAAGAATTCGGGACAGGGGGTTCGTATGGCTACACCTTC.

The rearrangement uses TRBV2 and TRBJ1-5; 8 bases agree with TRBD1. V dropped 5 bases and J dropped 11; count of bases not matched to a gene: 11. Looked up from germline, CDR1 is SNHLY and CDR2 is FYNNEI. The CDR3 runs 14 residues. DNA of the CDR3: TGTGCCAGCAGTCCCGGGACAGGTTCTCCGACCCAGCATTTT. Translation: CASSPGTGSPTQHF.

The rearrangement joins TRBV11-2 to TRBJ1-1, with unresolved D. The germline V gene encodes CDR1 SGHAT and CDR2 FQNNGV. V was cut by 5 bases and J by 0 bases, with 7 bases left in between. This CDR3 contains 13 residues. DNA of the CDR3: TGTGCCAGCAGCAGCGGGTTGAACACTGAAGCTTTCTTT. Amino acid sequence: CASSSGLNTEAFF.

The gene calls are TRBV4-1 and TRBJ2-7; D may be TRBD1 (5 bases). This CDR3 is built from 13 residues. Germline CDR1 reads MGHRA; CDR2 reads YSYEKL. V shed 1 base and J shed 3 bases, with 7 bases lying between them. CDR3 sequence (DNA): TGCGCCAGCAGCCAAGTAAGGGGCTACGAGCAGTACTTC. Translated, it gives CASSQVRGYEQYF.

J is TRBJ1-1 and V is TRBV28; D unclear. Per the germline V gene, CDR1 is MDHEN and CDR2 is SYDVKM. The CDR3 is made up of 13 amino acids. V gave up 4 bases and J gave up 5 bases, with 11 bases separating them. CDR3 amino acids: CASSWRAGTEAFF. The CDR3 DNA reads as TGTGCCAGCAGTTGGAGGGCGGGGACTGAAGCTTTCTTT.

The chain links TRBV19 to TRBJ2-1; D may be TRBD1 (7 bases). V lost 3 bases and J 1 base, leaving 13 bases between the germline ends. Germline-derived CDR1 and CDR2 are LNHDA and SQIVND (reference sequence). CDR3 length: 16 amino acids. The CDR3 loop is CASSMGGQISYNEQFF. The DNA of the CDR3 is TGTGCCAGTAGTATGGGGGGACAGATTTCCTACAATGAGCAGTTCTTC.

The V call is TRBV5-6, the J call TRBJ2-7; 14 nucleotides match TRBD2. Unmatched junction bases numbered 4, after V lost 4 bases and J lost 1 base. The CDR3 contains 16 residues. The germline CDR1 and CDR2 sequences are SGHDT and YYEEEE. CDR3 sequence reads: CASSPRLAGGSYEQYF. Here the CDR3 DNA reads TGTGCCAGCAGCCCTCGACTAGCGGGAGGGTCCTACGAGCAGTACTTC.

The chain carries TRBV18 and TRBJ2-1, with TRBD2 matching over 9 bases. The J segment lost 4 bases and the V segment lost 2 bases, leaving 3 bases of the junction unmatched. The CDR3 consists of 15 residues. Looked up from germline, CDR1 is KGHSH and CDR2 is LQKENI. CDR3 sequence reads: CASSPAGGIYNEQFF. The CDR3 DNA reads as TGTGCCAGCTCACCAGCGGGAGGGATTTACAATGAGCAGTTCTTC.